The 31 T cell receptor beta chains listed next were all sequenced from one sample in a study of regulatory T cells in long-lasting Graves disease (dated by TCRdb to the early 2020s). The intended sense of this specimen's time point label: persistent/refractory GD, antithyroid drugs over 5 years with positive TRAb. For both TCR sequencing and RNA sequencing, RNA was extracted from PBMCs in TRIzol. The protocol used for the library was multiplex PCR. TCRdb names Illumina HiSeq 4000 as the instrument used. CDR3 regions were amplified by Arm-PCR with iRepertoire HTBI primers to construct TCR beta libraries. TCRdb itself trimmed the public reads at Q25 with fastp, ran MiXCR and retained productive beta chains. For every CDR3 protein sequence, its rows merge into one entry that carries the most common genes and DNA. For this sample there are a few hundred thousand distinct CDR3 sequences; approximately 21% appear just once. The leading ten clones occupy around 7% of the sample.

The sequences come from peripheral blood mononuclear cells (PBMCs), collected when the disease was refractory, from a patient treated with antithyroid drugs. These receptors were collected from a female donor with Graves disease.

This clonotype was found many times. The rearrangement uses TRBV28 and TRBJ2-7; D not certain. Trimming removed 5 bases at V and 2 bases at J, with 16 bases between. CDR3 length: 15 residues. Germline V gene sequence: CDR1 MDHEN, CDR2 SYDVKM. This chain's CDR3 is CASSRLLRQTYEQYF. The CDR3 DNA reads TGTGCCAGCAGTAGGCTCTTACGGCAGACCTACGAGCAGTACTTC.

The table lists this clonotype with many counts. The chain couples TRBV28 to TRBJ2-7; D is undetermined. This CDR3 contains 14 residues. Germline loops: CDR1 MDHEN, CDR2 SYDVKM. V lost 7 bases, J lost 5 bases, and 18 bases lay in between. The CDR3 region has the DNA TGTGCCAGCATCCATACCTCCGGGCTAGACGAGCAGTACTTC. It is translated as CASIHTSGLDEQYF.

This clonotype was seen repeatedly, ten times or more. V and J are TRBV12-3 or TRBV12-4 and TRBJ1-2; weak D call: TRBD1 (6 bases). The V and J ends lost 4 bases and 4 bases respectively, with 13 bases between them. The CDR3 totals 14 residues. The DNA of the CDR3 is TGTGCCAGCAGTTACAGGACAGTAAGCTATGGCTACACCTTC. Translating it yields CASSYRTVSYGYTF.

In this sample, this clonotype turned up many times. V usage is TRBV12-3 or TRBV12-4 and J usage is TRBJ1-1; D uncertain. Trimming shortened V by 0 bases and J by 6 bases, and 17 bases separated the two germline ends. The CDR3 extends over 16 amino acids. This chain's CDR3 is CASSLAGAGSPAEAFF. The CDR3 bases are TGTGCCAGCAGTTTAGCGGGAGCGGGTTCCCCTGCTGAAGCTTTCTTT.

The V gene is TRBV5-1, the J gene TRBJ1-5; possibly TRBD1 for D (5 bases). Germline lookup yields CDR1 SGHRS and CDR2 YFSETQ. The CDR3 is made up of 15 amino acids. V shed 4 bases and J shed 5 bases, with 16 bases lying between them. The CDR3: CASSVDSGEDQPQHF. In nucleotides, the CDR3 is TGCGCCAGCAGCGTTGACAGTGGAGAGGATCAGCCCCAGCATTTT.

The CDR3 here is CASSHPTDAHGYTF. CDR3 coding DNA: TGTGCCAGCAGCCACCCGACAGACGCTCATGGCTACACCTTC. V is TRBV3-1 and J is TRBJ1-2, with D possibly TRBD1 on 5 matching bases. The CDR3 is made up of 14 amino acids. V dropped 3 bases and J dropped 6 bases, with 14 bases sitting between them. Germline CDR1 LGHDT, CDR2 YNNKEL (reference sequence).

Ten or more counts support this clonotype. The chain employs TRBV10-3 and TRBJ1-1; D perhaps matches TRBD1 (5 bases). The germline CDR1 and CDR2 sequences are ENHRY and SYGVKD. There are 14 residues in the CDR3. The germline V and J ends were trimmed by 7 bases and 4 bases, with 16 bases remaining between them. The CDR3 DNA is TGTGCCATCACCGAGCATCCAGGGAGCACTGAAGCTTTCTTT. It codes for CAITEHPGSTEAFF.

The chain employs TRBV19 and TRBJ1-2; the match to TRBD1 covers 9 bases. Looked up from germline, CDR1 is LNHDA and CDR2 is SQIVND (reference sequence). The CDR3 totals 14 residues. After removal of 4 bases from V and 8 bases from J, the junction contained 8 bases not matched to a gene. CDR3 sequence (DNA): TGTGCCAGTAGTACCCCGGGACAGGGCAGGGGCTACACCTTC. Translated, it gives CASSTPGQGRGYTF.

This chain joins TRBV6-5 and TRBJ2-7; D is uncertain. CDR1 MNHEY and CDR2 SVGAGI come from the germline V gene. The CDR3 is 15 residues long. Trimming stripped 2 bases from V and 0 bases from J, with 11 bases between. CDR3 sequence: CASSYDNSNSYEQYF. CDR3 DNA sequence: TGTGCCAGCAGTTACGACAACAGCAACTCCTACGAGCAGTACTTC.

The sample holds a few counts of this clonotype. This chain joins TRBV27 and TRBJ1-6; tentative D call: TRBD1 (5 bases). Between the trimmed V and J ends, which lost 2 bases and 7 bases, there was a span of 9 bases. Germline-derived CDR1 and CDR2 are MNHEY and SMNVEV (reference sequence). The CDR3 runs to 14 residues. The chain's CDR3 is CASSLPGQNSPLHF. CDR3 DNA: TGTGCCAGCAGTTTACCCGGACAAAATTCACCCCTCCACTTT.

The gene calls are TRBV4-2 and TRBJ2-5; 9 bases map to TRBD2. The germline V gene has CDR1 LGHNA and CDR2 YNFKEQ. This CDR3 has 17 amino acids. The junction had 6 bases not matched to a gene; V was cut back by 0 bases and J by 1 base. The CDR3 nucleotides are TGTGCCAGCAGCCAAGATGGGTCTAGCGGGACCCAAGAGACCCAGTACTTC. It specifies CASSQDGSSGTQETQYF.

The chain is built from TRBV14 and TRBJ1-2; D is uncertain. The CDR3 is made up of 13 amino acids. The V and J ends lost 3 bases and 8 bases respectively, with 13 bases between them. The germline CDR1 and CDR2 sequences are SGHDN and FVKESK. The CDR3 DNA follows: TGTGCCAGCAGCCAGTACGGGTTCGACGGCTACACCTTC. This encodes CASSQYGFDGYTF.

The CDR3 loop is CSAPSRQGLRGYTF. For the CDR3, the DNA is TGCAGTGCTCCCTCGAGACAGGGCCTTAGAGGCTACACCTTC. This chain uses TRBV20-1 with TRBJ1-2; 7 nucleotides agree with TRBD1. CDR1 is DFQATT and CDR2 is SNEGSKA in the germline V gene (reference sequence). The CDR3 runs to 14 residues. Losses at the gene ends were 5 bases for V and 8 bases for J; bases not matched to a gene: 14.

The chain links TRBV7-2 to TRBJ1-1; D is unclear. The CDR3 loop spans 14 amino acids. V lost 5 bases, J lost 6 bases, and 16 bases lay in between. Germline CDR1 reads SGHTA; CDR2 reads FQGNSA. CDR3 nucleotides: TGTGCCAGCAGCCGGGCCCCTGTGGGTTCTGAAGCTTTCTTT. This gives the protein CASSRAPVGSEAFF.

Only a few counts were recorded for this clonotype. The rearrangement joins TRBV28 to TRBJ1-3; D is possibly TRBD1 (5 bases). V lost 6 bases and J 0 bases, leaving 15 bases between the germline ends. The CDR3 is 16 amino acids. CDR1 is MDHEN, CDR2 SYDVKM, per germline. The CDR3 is CASSPTTVSSGNTIYF. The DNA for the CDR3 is TGTGCCAGCAGCCCCACGACAGTCTCCTCTGGAAACACCATATATTTT.

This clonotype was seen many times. The CDR3 is CASSPIRNQPQHF. CDR3 coding DNA: TGTGCCAGCAGCCCCATTCGCAATCAGCCCCAGCATTTT. The rearrangement uses TRBV2 and TRBJ1-5; no reliable D call. CDR3 length: 13 amino acids. V was cut by 6 bases and J by 2 bases, with 8 bases left in between. Germline assignment: CDR1 SNHLY and CDR2 FYNNEI.

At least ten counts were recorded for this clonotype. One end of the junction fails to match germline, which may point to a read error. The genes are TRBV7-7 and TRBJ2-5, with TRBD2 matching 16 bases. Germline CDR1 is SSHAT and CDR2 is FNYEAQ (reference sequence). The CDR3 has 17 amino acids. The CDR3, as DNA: TGTGCTAGCAGCTCGGGACTAGCGGGAGGGCTACAAGAGACCCAGTACTTC. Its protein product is CASSSGLAGGLQETQYF.

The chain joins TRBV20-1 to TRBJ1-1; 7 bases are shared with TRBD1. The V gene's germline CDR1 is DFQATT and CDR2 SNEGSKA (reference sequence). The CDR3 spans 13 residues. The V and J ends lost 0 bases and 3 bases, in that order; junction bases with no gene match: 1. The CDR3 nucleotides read TGCAGTGCTAGAGATGGGACAGACACTGAAGCTTTCTTT. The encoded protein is CSARDGTDTEAFF.

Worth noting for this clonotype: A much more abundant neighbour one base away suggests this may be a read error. Here the CDR3 reads CSVASANYGYTF. The CDR3 nucleotides read TGCAGCGTTGCGTCAGCTAACTATGGCTACACCTTC. V usage is TRBV29-1 and J usage is TRBJ1-2; D is unclear. V shed 4 bases and J shed 0 bases, with 6 bases lying between them. The CDR3 length is 12 residues. Per germline, CDR1 SQVTM and CDR2 ANQGSEA.

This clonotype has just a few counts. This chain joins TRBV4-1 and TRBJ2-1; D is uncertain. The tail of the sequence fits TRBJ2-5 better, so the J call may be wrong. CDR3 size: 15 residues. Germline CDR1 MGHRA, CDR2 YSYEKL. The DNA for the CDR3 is TGCGCCAGCAGCCAAGCTGGCCCGGCGGAGGAGACCCAGTACTTC. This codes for CASSQAGPAEETQYF.

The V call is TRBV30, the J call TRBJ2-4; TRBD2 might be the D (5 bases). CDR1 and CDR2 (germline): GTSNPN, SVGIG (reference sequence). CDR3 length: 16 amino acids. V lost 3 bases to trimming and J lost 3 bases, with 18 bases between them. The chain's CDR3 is CAWSPDAASRKNIQYF. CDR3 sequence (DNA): TGTGCCTGGAGCCCCGACGCAGCTAGCCGCAAAAACATTCAGTACTTC.

CDR3 DNA: TGCGCCAGCAGCCAACTCTCTGAAGCTTTCTTT. Encoded protein: CASSQLSEAFF. This chain joins TRBV4-1 and TRBJ1-1; no definite D call. Germline V gene lookup returns CDR1 MGHRA and CDR2 YSYEKL. The V and J ends lost 2 bases and 6 bases respectively, with 4 bases between them. The CDR3 extends over 11 amino acids.

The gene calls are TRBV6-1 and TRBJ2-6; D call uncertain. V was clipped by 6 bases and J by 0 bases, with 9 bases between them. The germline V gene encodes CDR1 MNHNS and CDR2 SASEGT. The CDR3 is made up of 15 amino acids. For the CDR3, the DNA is TGTGCCAGCAGCCCCACGCTCTCTGGGGCCAACGTCCTGACTTTC. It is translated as CASSPTLSGANVLTF.

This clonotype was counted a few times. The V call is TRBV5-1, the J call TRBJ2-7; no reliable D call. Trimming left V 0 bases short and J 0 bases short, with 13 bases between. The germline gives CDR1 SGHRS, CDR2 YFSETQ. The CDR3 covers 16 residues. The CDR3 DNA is TGCGCCAGCAGCTTGGTTGACACGACTCTCTCCTACGAGCAGTACTTC. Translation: CASSLVDTTLSYEQYF.

The CDR3 spells CASGLVLGGINQPQHF. The CDR3 DNA reads as TGTGCTAGTGGTTTGGTACTCGGCGGAATCAATCAGCCCCAGCATTTT. The V call is TRBV12-5, the J call TRBJ1-5; D is undetermined. Germline-derived CDR1 and CDR2 are LGHNT and FRNRAP. The CDR3 length is 16 residues. V was shortened by 0 bases and J by 3 bases, with 12 bases between the two germline ends.

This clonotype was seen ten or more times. CDR3 bases: TGTGCCAGCAGCTTAGGTCGGACAGGGTGGTACGAGCAGTACTTC. Translation: CASSLGRTGWYEQYF. This rearrangement joins TRBV13 to TRBJ2-7, with 8 bases matching TRBD1. Germline trimming cut 0 bases from V and 4 bases from J; bases unmatched to any gene: 5. CDR1 and CDR2 from the germline V gene are PRHDT and FYEKMQ (reference sequence). This CDR3 is 15 amino acids long.

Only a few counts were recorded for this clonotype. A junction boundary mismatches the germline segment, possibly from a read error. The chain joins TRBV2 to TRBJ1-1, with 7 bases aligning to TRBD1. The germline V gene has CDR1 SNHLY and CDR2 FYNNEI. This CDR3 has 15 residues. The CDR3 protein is CAGREGQVLGTEAFF. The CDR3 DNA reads TGTGCCGGCAGAGAAGGACAGGTTTTGGGCACTGAAGCTTTCTTT.

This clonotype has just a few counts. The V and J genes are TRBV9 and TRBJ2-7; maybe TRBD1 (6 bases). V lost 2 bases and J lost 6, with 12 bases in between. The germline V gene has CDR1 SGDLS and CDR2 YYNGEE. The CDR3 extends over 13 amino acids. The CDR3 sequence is CASSVEDSFEQYF. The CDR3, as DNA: TGTGCCAGCAGCGTGGAGGACAGTTTCGAGCAGTACTTC.

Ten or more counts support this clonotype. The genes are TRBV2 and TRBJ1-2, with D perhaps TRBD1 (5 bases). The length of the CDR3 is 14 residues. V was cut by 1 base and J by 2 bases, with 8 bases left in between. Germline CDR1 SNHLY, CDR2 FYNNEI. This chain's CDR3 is CASSEVNRNYGYTF. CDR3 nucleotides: TGTGCCAGCAGTGAAGTTAACAGGAACTATGGCTACACCTTC.

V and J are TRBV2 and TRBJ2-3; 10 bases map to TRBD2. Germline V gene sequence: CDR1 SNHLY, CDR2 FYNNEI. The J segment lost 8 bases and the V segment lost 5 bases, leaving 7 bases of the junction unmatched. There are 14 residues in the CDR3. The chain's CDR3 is CASSPGLAWSTQYF. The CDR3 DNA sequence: TGTGCCAGCAGTCCGGGACTAGCGTGGAGTACGCAGTATTTT.

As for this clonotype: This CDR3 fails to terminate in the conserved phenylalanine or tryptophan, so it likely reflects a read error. CDR3 region: CSARGQGGETQYS. As DNA, the CDR3 is TGCAGTGCTAGGGGGCAGGGTGGCGAGACCCAGTACTCC. J is TRBJ2-5 and V is TRBV20-1, with D possibly being TRBD1 (5 bases). Trimming removed 3 bases from V and 5 bases from J, with 13 bases in between. Germline CDR1 DFQATT, CDR2 SNEGSKA (reference sequence). The CDR3 is 13 residues long.